These T cell receptor beta chains were read from a single sample in a study of beta chain features in type 1 diabetes. Libraries were prepared by immunoSEQ multiplex PCR; TCRdb keeps only in-frame clonotypes and omits some of them. Of roughly 240,000 clones in the sample, 20% to 25% are singletons; the top ten hold around 0.011%. Sequencing was carried out using naive CD4+ T cells from blood. Receptors originate from a woman in her twenties or thirties with type 1 diabetes. Both conserved end residues are part of each CDR3. D genes are given only for firm matches. Clone size appears in some rows only: once, few, many, or a class for an expanded clone.

TRBJ2-2,.,TRBV18,.,CASSQGAPTGELFF,TGTGCCAGCTCACAAGGGGCCCCCACCGGGGAGCTGTTTTTT
TRBJ2-1,TRBD2,TRBV9,.,CASSVANGRASYNEQFF,TGTGCCAGCAGCGTAGCGAACGGGAGGGCCTCCTACAATGAGCAGTTCTTC
TRBJ1-1,.,TRBV28,few,CASRDTEAFF,TGTGCATCCAGGGACACTGAAGCTTTCTTT
TRBJ2-5,TRBD1,TRBV29-1,.,CSVGRTGNQETQYF,TGCAGCGTGGGCCGGACAGGGAACCAAGAGACCCAGTACTTC
TRBJ2-1,.,TRBV4-1,few,CASSQGGVFEQFF,TGCGCCAGCAGCCAAGGGGGAGTTTTTGAGCAGTTCTTC
TRBJ2-7,.,TRBV30,few,CAWSVPDYPYEQYF,TGTGCCTGGAGTGTTCCGGACTACCCCTACGAGCAGTACTTC
TRBJ1-3,TRBD1,TRBV4-2,.,CASSQVVPQGPDTIYF,TGTGCCAGCAGCCAAGTGGTCCCACAGGGGCCGGACACCATATATTTT
TRBJ2-1,.,TRBV6-5,few,CASSQYNEQFF,TGTGCCAGCAGCCAATACAATGAGCAGTTCTTC
TRBJ1-1,.,TRBV18,few,CASSPESNTEAFF,TGTGCCAGCTCACCGGAGAGCAACACTGAAGCTTTCTTT
TRBJ2-4,.,TRBV19,.,CASSMMGGAKNIQYF,TGTGCCAGTAGTATGATGGGAGGAGCCAAAAACATTCAGTACTTC
TRBJ2-7,.,TRBV18,.,CASSPPSGVTYEQYF,TGTGCCAGCTCCCCCCCTTCGGGGGTAACCTACGAGCAGTACTTC
TRBJ2-5,TRBD1,TRBV10-3,few,CAARTGQETQYF,TGTGCCGCTCGGACAGGGCAAGAGACCCAGTACTTC
TRBJ2-5,.,TRBV30,.,CAWTSNRDQETQYF,TGTGCCTGGACCAGTAACAGGGACCAAGAGACCCAGTACTTC
TRBJ2-1,.,TRBV18,few,CASSPRALEGFYNEQFF,TGTGCCAGCTCACCCCGAGCGCTTGAGGGATTCTACAATGAGCAGTTCTTC
TRBJ2-3,TRBD2,TRBV7-2,.,CASSPREVTDTQYF,TGTGCCAGCAGCCCCCGGGAGGTCACAGATACGCAGTATTTT
TRBJ2-7,.,TRBV29-1,.,CSVLPPTRTGGKQYF,TGCAGCGTACTCCCACCGACCCGGACAGGAGGGAAGCAGTACTTC
TRBJ1-2,.,TRBV19,once,CASSDYDTPYYGYTF,TGTGCCAGTAGTGATTACGACACTCCCTACTATGGCTACACCTTC
TRBJ2-6,.,TRBV4-1,.,CASSQDPGFSGANVLTF,TGCGCCAGCAGCCAAGATCCAGGTTTCTCTGGGGCCAACGTCCTGACTTTC
TRBJ1-2,TRBD1,TRBV25-1,few,CASSEFADRGEGYTF,TGTGCCAGCAGTGAATTCGCGGACAGGGGCGAGGGCTACACCTTC
TRBJ2-2,TRBD1,TRBV19,.,CASSKRTGNTGELFF,TGTGCCAGTAGTAAGCGGACAGGGAACACCGGGGAGCTGTTTTTT
TRBJ2-5,.,TRBV14,few,CASSQDSRQETQYF,TGTGCCAGCAGCCAGGACAGCCGACAAGAGACCCAGTACTTC
TRBJ1-1,.,TRBV29-1,.,CSVGGGNTEAFF,TGCAGCGTTGGCGGCGGGAACACTGAAGCTTTCTTT
TRBJ2-5,TRBD1,TRBV5-1,.,CASSIGTGQGETQYF,TGCGCCAGCAGCATAGGGACAGGGCAAGGAGAGACCCAGTACTTC
TRBJ1-1,.,TRBV18,few,CASSRMNTEAFF,TGTGCCAGCTCACGTATGAACACTGAAGCTTTCTTT
TRBJ1-1,TRBD1,TRBV2,.,CASSWDRGGTEAFF,TGTGCCAGCAGTTGGGACAGGGGAGGCACTGAAGCTTTCTTT
TRBJ1-4,.,TRBV28,.,CASSAPGLRNEKLFF,TGTGCCAGCAGCGCCCCGGGACTCAGGAATGAAAAACTGTTTTTT
TRBJ2-3,TRBD1,TRBV29-1,few,CSVADRVRTDTQYF,TGCAGCGTTGCGGACAGGGTCAGGACAGATACGCAGTATTTT
TRBJ2-1,.,TRBV20-1,.,CSGSFNEQFF,TGCAGTGGGAGTTTCAATGAGCAGTTCTTC
TRBJ2-4,.,TRBV7-2,few,CASSPHEREIAKNIQYF,TGTGCCAGCAGCCCCCATGAGCGTGAAATAGCCAAAAACATTCAGTACTTC
TRBJ2-1,.,TRBV15,.,CATSEGSYNEQFF,TGTGCCACCAGCGAGGGCTCCTACAATGAGCAGTTCTTC
TRBJ1-1,TRBD1,TRBV11-2,.,CASSLYRGTEAFF,TGTGCCAGCAGCTTATACAGGGGAACTGAAGCTTTCTTT
TRBJ2-1,TRBD2,TRBV15,.,CATSRKSGRDDEQFF,TGTGCCACCAGCAGAAAAAGCGGGAGGGACGATGAGCAGTTCTTC
TRBJ1-1,.,TRBV7-3,few,CASSLSEGVAFF,TGTGCCAGCAGCTTATCAGAAGGGGTGGCTTTCTTT
TRBJ2-7,.,TRBV19,.,CASSYLNAYEQYF,TGTGCCAGTAGCTACCTCAATGCCTACGAGCAGTACTTC
TRBJ1-3,.,TRBV30,.,CAWSRGNTIYF,TGTGCCTGGAGTCGGGGAAACACCATATATTTT
TRBJ1-1,.,TRBV30,few,CAWSTQGNTEAFF,TGTGCCTGGAGTACACAGGGGAACACTGAAGCTTTCTTT
TRBJ2-7,TRBD2,TRBV6-5,few,CASSSGRAEEQYF,TGTGCCAGCAGTAGCGGGAGGGCCGAAGAGCAGTACTTC
TRBJ2-3,TRBD2,TRBV7-2,few,CASSEGTSGSTDTQYF,TGTGCCAGCAGCGAGGGGACTAGCGGCAGCACAGATACGCAGTATTTT
TRBJ1-2,.,TRBV29-1,.,CSGYHSYGYTF,TGCAGCGGGTACCACAGCTATGGCTACACCTTC
TRBJ2-7,.,TRBV6-5,.,CASRRAPSYEQYF,TGTGCCAGCAGGAGAGCCCCCTCCTACGAGCAGTACTTC
TRBJ2-5,.,TRBV5-4,few,CASSFSTNSLQETQYF,TGTGCCAGCAGCTTCTCGACAAACTCCCTCCAAGAGACCCAGTACTTC
TRBJ1-5,.,TRBV28,.,CASRDRGNQPQHF,TGTGCCAGCAGAGACAGAGGCAATCAGCCCCAGCATTTT
TRBJ1-5,TRBD1,TRBV15,.,CATRPGTGGYSNQPQHF,TGTGCCACCCGCCCCGGGACAGGGGGATATAGCAATCAGCCCCAGCATTTT
TRBJ2-3,TRBD1,TRBV29-1,once,CSVLGTANTDTQYF,TGCAGCGTTCTCGGGACAGCAAACACAGATACGCAGTATTTT
TRBJ1-2,TRBD1,TRBV2,.,CASSKDRGPNYGYTF,TGTGCCAGCAGCAAGGACAGGGGCCCTAACTATGGCTACACCTTC
TRBJ2-3,TRBD2,TRBV9,.,CASSVSGRAETDTQYF,TGTGCCAGCAGCGTGAGCGGGAGGGCCGAGACAGATACGCAGTATTTT
TRBJ2-6,.,TRBV2,few,CASSDEAPVGANVLTF,TGTGCCAGCAGTGACGAGGCCCCCGTCGGGGCCAACGTCCTGACTTTC
TRBJ1-2,TRBD1,TRBV7-3,.,CASSSDRFYGYTF,TGTGCCAGCAGCTCGGACAGGTTCTATGGCTACACCTTC
TRBJ2-7,TRBD2,TRBV6-5,.,CASRGGLAEIYEQYF,TGTGCCAGCAGAGGGGGACTAGCGGAGATCTACGAGCAGTACTTC
TRBJ2-1,TRBD2,TRBV5-1,few,CASSHGTSGRPEQFF,TGCGCCAGCAGCCATGGGACTAGCGGGAGACCTGAGCAGTTCTTC